This TCR beta chain was captured by sequencing in a study of cytomegalovirus exposure and HLA in healthy donors. Study context: Unique TCRs numbering 75 million to 95 million, obtained from HLA-typed donors, made up an early data release.

Primers: 60 Vbeta forward and 13 Jbeta reverse. The method was immunoSEQ multiplex PCR; TCRdb's version includes in-frame clones alone and lacks a portion of them. The sample has approximately 180,000 clones, about three quarters seen once; the top ten hold 0.85% to 1.4%. This clone appeared a single time. As yet, its antigen is unknown. V lost 3 bases and J lost 4, with 15 bases in between. Germline assignment: CDR1 GTSNPN and CDR2 SVGIG (reference sequence). The CDR3 is made up of 14 amino acids. Study findings and constraints: Productive rates of about 87% or about 30% were seen for most TCR beta V segments in an earlier analysis. The later analysis indicated that the majority of CMV-associated TCR beta chains appeared HLA-restricted. Researchers reported that a few CMV-associated chains were confirmed in vitro as CMV antigen-specific.

Sequences were obtained from PBMCs. This TCR derives from a woman in her thirties or forties in good health and CMV-seronegative. J is TRBJ1-2 and V is TRBV30; maybe TRBD1 (5 bases). DNA of the CDR3: TGTGCCTGGAGAGCCAACAGGCCTCGCTATGGCTACACCTTC. Its translation is CAWRANRPRYGYTF.